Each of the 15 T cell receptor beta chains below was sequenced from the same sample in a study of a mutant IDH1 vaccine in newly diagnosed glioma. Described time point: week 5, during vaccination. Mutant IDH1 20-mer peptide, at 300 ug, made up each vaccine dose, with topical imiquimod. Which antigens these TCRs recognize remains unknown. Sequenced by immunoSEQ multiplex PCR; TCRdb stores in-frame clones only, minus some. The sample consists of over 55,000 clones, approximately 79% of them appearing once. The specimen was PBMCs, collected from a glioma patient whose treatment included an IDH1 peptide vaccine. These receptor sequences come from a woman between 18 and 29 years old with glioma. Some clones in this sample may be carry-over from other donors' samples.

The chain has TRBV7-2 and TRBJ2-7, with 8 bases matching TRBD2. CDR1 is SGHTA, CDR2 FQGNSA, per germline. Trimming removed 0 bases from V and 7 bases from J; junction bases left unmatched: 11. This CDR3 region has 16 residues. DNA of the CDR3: TGTGCCAGCAGCTTAGCGCAACTAGCGGTCAGGTCAGAGCAGTACTTC. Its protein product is CASSLAQLAVRSEQYF.

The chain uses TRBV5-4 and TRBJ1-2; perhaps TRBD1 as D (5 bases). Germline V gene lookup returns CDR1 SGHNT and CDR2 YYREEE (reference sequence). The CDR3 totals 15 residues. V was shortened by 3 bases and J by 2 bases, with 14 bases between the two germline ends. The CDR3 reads CASSSRREGNYGYTF. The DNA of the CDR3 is TGTGCCAGCAGCTCGCGCCGCGAGGGGAACTATGGCTACACCTTC. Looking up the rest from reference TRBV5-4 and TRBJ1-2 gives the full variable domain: ETGVTQSPTHLIKTRGQQVTLRCSSQSGHNTVSWYQQALGQGPQFIFQYYREEENGRGNFPPRFSGLQFPNYSSELNVNALELDDSALYLCASSSRREGNYGYTFGSGTRLTVV.

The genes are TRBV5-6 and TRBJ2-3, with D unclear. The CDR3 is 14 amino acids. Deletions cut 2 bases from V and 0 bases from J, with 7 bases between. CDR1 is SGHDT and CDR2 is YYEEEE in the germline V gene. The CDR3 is CASSFSTSTDTQYF. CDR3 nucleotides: TGTGCCAGCAGCTTCTCGACTAGCACAGATACGCAGTATTTT.

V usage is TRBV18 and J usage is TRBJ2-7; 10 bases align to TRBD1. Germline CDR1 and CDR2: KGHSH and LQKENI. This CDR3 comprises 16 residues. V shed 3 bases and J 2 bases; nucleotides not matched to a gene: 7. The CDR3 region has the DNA TGTGCCAGCTCACCGAGCCGGGACAGGGGTGCCTACGAGCAGTACTTC. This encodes CASSPSRDRGAYEQYF.

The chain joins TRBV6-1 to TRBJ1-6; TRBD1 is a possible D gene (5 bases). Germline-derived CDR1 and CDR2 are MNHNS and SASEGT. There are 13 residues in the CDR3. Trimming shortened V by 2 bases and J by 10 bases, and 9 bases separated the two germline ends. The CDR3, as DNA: TGTGCCAGCAGTGAACTGGGGGGATCACCCCTCCACTTT. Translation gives CASSELGGSPLHF.

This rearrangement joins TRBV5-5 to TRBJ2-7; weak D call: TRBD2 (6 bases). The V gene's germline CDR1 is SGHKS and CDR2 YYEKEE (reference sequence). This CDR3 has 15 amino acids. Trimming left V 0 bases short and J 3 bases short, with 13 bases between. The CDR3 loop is CASSLAPGVGYEQYF. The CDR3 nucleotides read TGTGCCAGCAGCTTGGCCCCGGGAGTCGGCTACGAGCAGTACTTC.

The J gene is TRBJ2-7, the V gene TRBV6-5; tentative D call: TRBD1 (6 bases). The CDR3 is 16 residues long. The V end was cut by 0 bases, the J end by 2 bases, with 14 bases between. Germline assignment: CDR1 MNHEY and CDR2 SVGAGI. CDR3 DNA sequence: TGTGCCAGCAGTTACTCGAAATGGGACACCGCCTACGAGCAGTACTTC. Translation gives CASSYSKWDTAYEQYF.

The CDR3 bases are TGTGCCAGCAGCTTCCCAGACAGGGGCTATGGCTACACCTTC. Amino acid sequence: CASSFPDRGYGYTF. The chain uses TRBV7-2 and TRBJ1-2, with TRBD1 matching 8 bases. Germline CDR1 is SGHTA and CDR2 is FQGNSA. J was trimmed by 4 bases and V by 3 bases; bases with no gene match: 4. The CDR3 has 14 residues.

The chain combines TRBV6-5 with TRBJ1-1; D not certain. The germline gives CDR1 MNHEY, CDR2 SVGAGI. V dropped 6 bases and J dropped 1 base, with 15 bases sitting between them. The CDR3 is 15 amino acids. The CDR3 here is CASSPSRNENTEAFF. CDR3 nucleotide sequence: TGTGCCAGCAGCCCATCCCGAAATGAGAACACTGAAGCTTTCTTT.

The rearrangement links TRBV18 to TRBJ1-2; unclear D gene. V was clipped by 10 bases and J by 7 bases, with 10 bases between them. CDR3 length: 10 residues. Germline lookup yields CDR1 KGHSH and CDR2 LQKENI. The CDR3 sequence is CATRGSGYTF. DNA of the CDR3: TGTGCCACCCGGGGAAGTGGCTACACCTTC.

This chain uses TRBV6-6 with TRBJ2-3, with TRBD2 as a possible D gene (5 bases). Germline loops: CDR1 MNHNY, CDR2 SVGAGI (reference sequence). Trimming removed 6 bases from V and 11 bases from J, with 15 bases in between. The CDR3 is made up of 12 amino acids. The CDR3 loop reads CASRVTRSGQYF. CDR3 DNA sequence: TGTGCCAGCAGAGTCACAAGGAGCGGGCAGTATTTT.

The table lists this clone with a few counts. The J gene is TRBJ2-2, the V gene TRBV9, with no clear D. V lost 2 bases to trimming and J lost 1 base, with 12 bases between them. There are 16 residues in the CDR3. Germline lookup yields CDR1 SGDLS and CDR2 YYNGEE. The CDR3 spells CASSVYDRQNTGELFF. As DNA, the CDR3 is TGTGCCAGCAGCGTCTACGACCGACAGAACACCGGGGAGCTGTTTTTT.

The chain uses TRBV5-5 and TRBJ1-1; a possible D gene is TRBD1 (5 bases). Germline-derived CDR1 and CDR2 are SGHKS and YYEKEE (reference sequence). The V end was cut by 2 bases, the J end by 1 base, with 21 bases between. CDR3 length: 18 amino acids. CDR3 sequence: CASSLGPGRGSSNTEAFF. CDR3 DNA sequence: TGTGCCAGCAGCTTAGGACCAGGGAGGGGCTCCTCGAACACTGAAGCTTTCTTT. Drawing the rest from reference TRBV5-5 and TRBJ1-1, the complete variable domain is DAGVTQSPTHLIKTRGQQVTLRCSPISGHKSVSWYQQVLGQGPQFIFQYYEKEERGRGNFPDRFSARQFPNYSSELNVNALLLGDSALYLCASSLGPGRGSSNTEAFFGQGTRLTVV.

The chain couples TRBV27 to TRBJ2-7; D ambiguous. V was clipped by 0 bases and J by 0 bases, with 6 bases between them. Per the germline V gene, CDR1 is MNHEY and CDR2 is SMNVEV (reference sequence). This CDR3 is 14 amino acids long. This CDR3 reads CASSLSRTSYEQYF. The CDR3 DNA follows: TGTGCCAGCAGTTTATCTAGGACCTCCTACGAGCAGTACTTC.

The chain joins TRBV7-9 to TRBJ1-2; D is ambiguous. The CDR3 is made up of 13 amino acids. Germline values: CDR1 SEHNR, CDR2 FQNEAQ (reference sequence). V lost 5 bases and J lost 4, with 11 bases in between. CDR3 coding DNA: TGTGCCAGCAGCCCCCCGGCGCCCTATGGCTACACCTTC. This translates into CASSPPAPYGYTF.